This T cell receptor beta chain appears in the sequencing data of a study of memory CD4+ T cells and cytomegalovirus serostatus. Libraries were prepared by immunoSEQ multiplex PCR; TCRdb keeps only in-frame clonotypes and omits some of them. The sample has approximately 45,000 clones; about 80% are singletons. The sort gate was single viable CD3+CD4+CD8-CD45RO+ cells for memory CD4+ T cells. Germline assignment: CDR1 MDHEN and CDR2 SYDVKM. V lost 8 bases, J lost 0 bases, and 13 bases stayed unmatched. The CDR3 is made up of 17 amino acids. The sequencing input was memory CD4+ T cells from blood. This chain connects TRBV28 to TRBJ1-5, with 7 bases that match TRBD1. The source is an adult in good health and CMV-seronegative. The CDR3 DNA reads TGTGCCAGCCAACCCTTGACAGGGTATGGTAGCAATCAGCCCCAGCATTTT. Translated: CASQPLTGYGSNQPQHF.